This T cell receptor beta chain was recorded in a study of brain T cells in children with intractable seizures. Only cases whose brain tissue showed the highest T cell transcript signatures were sequenced. At least one anti-epileptic drug was given before surgery. Germline CDR1 and CDR2: LNHNV and YYDKDF (reference sequence). There are 15 residues in the CDR3. The V end lost 1 base, the J end lost 4 bases, and 10 bases lay between the germline ends. Notes on this clone: The antigen is undetermined.

Study-wide results and limits: Only CDR3 sequence similarity suggested viral specificity, without known HCMV serostatus. Pre- and post-surgery blood differed in depth, so pre-surgery absences may be undersampling.

Libraries were prepared by immunoSEQ multiplex PCR; TCRdb keeps only in-frame clonotypes and omits some of them. The sample carries 95,000 to 120,000 clones, around 94% recorded once. The sequence was obtained from a boy younger than two with hemimegalencephaly and intractable seizures. This chain links TRBV15 with TRBJ1-4, with D perhaps TRBD1 (6 bases). The specimen comprised peripheral blood, sampled at surgery. CDR3: CATSRVTGLNEKLFF. CDR3 in DNA: TGTGCCACCAGCAGAGTGACAGGTCTTAATGAAAAACTGTTTTTT.